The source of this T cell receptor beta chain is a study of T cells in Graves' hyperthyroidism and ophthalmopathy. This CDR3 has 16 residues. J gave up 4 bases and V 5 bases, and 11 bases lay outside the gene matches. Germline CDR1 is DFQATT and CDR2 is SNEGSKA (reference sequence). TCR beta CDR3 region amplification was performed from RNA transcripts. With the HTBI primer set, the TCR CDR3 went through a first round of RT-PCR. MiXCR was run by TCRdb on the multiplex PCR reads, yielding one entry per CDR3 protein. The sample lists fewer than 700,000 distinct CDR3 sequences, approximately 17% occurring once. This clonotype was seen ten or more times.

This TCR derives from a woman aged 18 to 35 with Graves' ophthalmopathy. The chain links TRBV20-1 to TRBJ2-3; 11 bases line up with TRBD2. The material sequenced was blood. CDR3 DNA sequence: TGCAGTGCTCGAGGGACTAGCGGCGACTCCCCAGATACGCAGTATTTT. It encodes CSARGTSGDSPDTQYF.